This T cell receptor (beta chain) is from a study of Graves' ophthalmopathy and Graves' hyperthyroidism. Study-wide background: Specimen type is peripheral blood, obtained at initial diagnosis before any treatment.

Many counts were recorded for this clonotype. Deletions cut 3 bases from V and 6 bases from J, with 14 bases between. This CDR3 is 15 amino acids long. Germline CDR1 MGHDK, CDR2 SYGVNS. Amplified TCR beta CDR3 regions were obtained using RNA transcripts as template. First-round RT-PCR used HTBI primers; second-round multiplex PCR followed. A single record per CDR3 protein comes from TCRdb applying MiXCR to the multiplex PCR reads. The sample contains about 14,000 distinct CDR3 sequences, roughly 50% of which appear only once. Where ophthalmopathy was present, donors had moderate-to-severe activity, CAS ≥3, NOSPECS ≥4 and duration under 3 months.

Sequencing was performed on peripheral blood. The clonotype originates from a woman between 25 and 40 years old with Graves' ophthalmopathy. V usage is TRBV25-1 and J usage is TRBJ2-2; D possibly corresponds to TRBD1 (6 bases). CDR3 sequence: CASSEVRGGSGELFF. The CDR3 region has the DNA TGTGCCAGCAGTGAGGTTCGAGGGGGATCCGGGGAGCTGTTTTTT. Supplemented by reference TRBV25-1 and TRBJ2-2, the full variable domain reads EADIYQTPRYLVIGTGKKITLECSQTMGHDKMYWYQQDPGMELHLIHYSYGVNSTEKGDLSSESTVSRIRTEHFPLTLESARPSHTSQYLCASSEVRGGSGELFFGEGSRLTVL.